The next 16 T cell receptor beta chains were all read from a single sample in a study of T cell changes during pregnancy in multiple sclerosis. Measured with immunoSEQ multiplex PCR; TCRdb has only the in-frame clones, and not every one. The table shows 55,000 to 65,000 clones, with nearly 95% occurring only once. This sample comprised peripheral blood, obtained in the first trimester of pregnancy. Receptors were obtained from a female donor with multiple sclerosis, enrolled in a pregnancy study.

This clone was observed a few times. The chain has TRBV5-6 and TRBJ1-4; 10 bases are shared with TRBD1. The CDR3 totals 14 residues. The V gene end was trimmed by 6 bases and the J gene end by 8 bases; junction bases not matched to a gene: 7. Germline V CDR1 and CDR2: SGHDT, YYEEEE. The CDR3 loop reads CASMPGQGYEKLFF. The CDR3 DNA sequence: TGTGCCAGCATGCCGGGACAGGGGTACGAAAAACTGTTTTTT.

The chain recombines TRBV10-3 with TRBJ2-2; D may be TRBD2 (5 bases). Germline V gene sequence: CDR1 ENHRY, CDR2 SYGVKD. The CDR3 is 13 amino acids. V was trimmed by 2 bases and J by 5 bases, leaving 6 bases between them. CDR3 in DNA: TGTGCCATCAGTGAGGGGGAGACCGGGGAGCTGTTTTTT. Translating gives CAISEGETGELFF.

In this sample, this clone turned up once. The chain couples TRBV6-4 to TRBJ2-2, with D perhaps TRBD2 (6 bases). Deletions cut 0 bases from V and 8 bases from J, with 10 bases between. The CDR3 has 14 residues. Germline values: CDR1 MRHNA, CDR2 SNTAGT. The CDR3 is CASSDSSGVGELFF. The CDR3 DNA reads as TGTGCCAGCAGTGACTCATCGGGGGTAGGGGAGCTGTTTTTT.

The V call is TRBV25-1, the J call TRBJ1-2, with a tentative D call TRBD1 (6 bases). V gave up 2 bases and J gave up 4 bases, with 8 bases separating them. Germline CDR1 reads MGHDK; CDR2 reads SYGVNS. The CDR3 length is 13 residues. CDR3 amino acids: CASSEGGSYGYTF. CDR3 nucleotides: TGTGCCAGCAGTGAAGGGGGCAGCTATGGCTACACCTTC.

The chain recombines TRBV7-6 with TRBJ1-3, with TRBD1 identical over 7 bases. V was clipped by 5 bases and J by 4 bases; unmatched bases: 8. CDR1 is SGHVS, CDR2 FNYEAQ, per germline. The CDR3 runs 15 residues. Here the CDR3 reads CASSLTTGEGNTIYF. The CDR3 DNA is TGTGCCAGCAGCCTCACCACAGGGGAAGGAAACACCATATATTTT.

The rearrangement uses TRBV7-8 and TRBJ2-2; 9 bases align to TRBD1. Trimming cost V 1 base and J 7 bases; bases outside gene matches: 7. The CDR3 is 16 amino acids. Germline V CDR1 and CDR2: SGHVS, FQNEAQ. For the CDR3, the DNA is TGTGCCAGCAGCTTAGGAAACAGGGGGCAGGGCGGGGAGCTGTTTTTT. Encoded protein: CASSLGNRGQGGELFF.

This chain links TRBV19 with TRBJ1-1, with D tentatively TRBD1 (5 bases). With 10 bases removed from V and 2 bases from J, the gap between germline ends came to 14 bases. This CDR3 has 13 amino acids. Germline assignment: CDR1 LNHDA and CDR2 SQIVND (reference sequence). CDR3 in amino acids: CATPWGPNTEAFF. In nucleotides, the CDR3 is TGTGCCACCCCGTGGGGCCCCAACACTGAAGCTTTCTTT.

The chain employs TRBV10-3 and TRBJ1-2, with 10 bases lining up with TRBD1. The germline CDR1 and CDR2 sequences are ENHRY and SYGVKD. The CDR3 consists of 17 residues. After removal of 0 bases from V and 8 bases from J, the junction contained 12 bases not matched to a gene. The CDR3 bases are TGTGCCATCAGTGAGTCGACTTGGACAGGGGGTGCTCGGGGCTACACCTTC. Its translation is CAISESTWTGGARGYTF.

The table lists this clone with a few counts. The V and J genes are TRBV18 and TRBJ2-1, with D maybe TRBD1 (6 bases). The V and J ends lost 8 bases and 6 bases respectively, with 17 bases between them. The CDR3 has 14 residues. The germline V gene encodes CDR1 KGHSH and CDR2 LQKENI. The CDR3 DNA follows: TGTGCCAGCGCCTCTTCCAGGGGAGTCAATGAGCAGTTCTTC. The encoded protein is CASASSRGVNEQFF. The full variable domain, in which reference TRBV18 and TRBJ2-1 provide the parts outside the CDR3, is NAGVMQNPRHLVRRRGQEARLRCSPMKGHSHVYWYRQLPEEGLKFMVYLQKENIIDESGMPKERFSAEFPKEGPSILRIQQVVRGDSAAYFCASASSRGVNEQFFGPGTRLTVL.

The CDR3 coding sequence is TGCGCCAGCAGCCGCCGGACTAGCGGGGGAACCCAAGAGACCCAGTACTTC. As protein: CASSRRTSGGTQETQYF. The chain combines TRBV5-1 with TRBJ2-5; TRBD2 matches at 13 bases. J gave up 1 base and V 4 bases, and 7 bases lay outside the gene matches. Germline V gives CDR1 SGHRS, CDR2 YFSETQ. This CDR3 is 17 amino acids long.

This rearrangement joins TRBV5-6 to TRBJ1-6, with TRBD1 identical over 8 bases. Trimming at V came to 5 bases and at J to 6 bases, leaving 7 bases not matched to a gene. CDR1 and CDR2 (germline): SGHDT, YYEEEE. There are 15 residues in the CDR3. For the CDR3, the DNA is TGTGCCAGCAGAACCCAGGGGGCGCTTAATTCACCCCTCCACTTT. As protein: CASRTQGALNSPLHF.

V usage is TRBV6-5 and J usage is TRBJ2-1, with 8 bases matching TRBD1. CDR3 length: 15 amino acids. After removal of 5 bases from V and 0 bases from J, the junction contained 3 bases not matched to a gene. CDR1 and CDR2 (germline): MNHEY, SVGAGI. DNA of the CDR3: TGTGCCAGCAGTCCTACAGGGGGCTCCTACAATGAGCAGTTCTTC. Its protein is CASSPTGGSYNEQFF.

The chain is built from TRBV6-1 and TRBJ1-1; D gene unclear. The germline CDR1 and CDR2 sequences are MNHNS and SASEGT. The CDR3 consists of 11 residues. Trimming took 7 bases from V and 2 from J, leaving 5 bases between them. The CDR3 coding sequence is TGTGCCAGCACCATCAACACTGAAGCTTTCTTT. Amino acids: CASTINTEAFF.

CDR3 loop: CASSLGGANQPQHF. Written as DNA, the CDR3 is TGTGCCAGCAGCTTAGGAGGGGCAAATCAGCCCCAGCATTTT. V is TRBV7-3 and J is TRBJ1-5; D is perhaps TRBD1 (5 bases). With 2 bases removed from V and 4 bases from J, the gap between germline ends came to 9 bases. Germline V gene lookup returns CDR1 SGHTA and CDR2 FQGTGA. The CDR3 is 14 residues long. Full variable domain (rest looked up from reference TRBV7-3 and TRBJ1-5): GAGVSQTPSNKVTEKGKYVELRCDPISGHTALYWYRQSLGQGPEFLIYFQGTGAADDSGLPNDRFFAVRPEGSVSTLKIQRTERGDSAVYLCASSLGGANQPQHFGDGTRLSIL.

V and J are TRBV27 and TRBJ1-6, with D perhaps matching TRBD1 (5 bases). The CDR3 spans 14 residues. The V end was cut by 3 bases, the J end by 10 bases, with 13 bases between. Looked up from germline, CDR1 is MNHEY and CDR2 is SMNVEV (reference sequence). CDR3 sequence (DNA): TGTGCCAGCAGTTTTACGGGGGTTCTATCACCCCTCCACTTT. This sequence encodes CASSFTGVLSPLHF.

The V and J genes are TRBV21-1 and TRBJ2-3; TRBD1 was called by the table and not checked on the DNA. TRBV21-1 is a pseudogene. CDR3 length: 16 residues. The CDR3 region is CASSKGEGATTDTQYF. The CDR3, as DNA: TGTGCCAGCAGCAAAGGAGAGGGGGCAACAACAGATACGCAGTATTTT.